This T cell receptor beta chain was documented in a study of graft-versus-host responses after intestinal transplantation. As to this clone: Its antigen is unknown.

Profiled with immunoSEQ multiplex PCR; TCRdb holds only in-frame clones, not every one. The sample includes about 90,000 clones, roughly 87% of them seen just once. The sample in question was unstimulated CD8+ T cells sorted from spleen or lymph node cells, obtained before intestinal transplant. This TCR was recovered from a human donor who received an intestinal transplant.

CDR3: CASSPRRSGRRDEQFF. As DNA, the CDR3 is TGTGCCAGCTCACCACGACGTAGCGGGAGAAGGGATGAGCAGTTCTTC. The chain joins TRBV18 to TRBJ2-1; 9 bases align to TRBD2. J gave up 8 bases and V 1 base, and 9 bases lay outside the gene matches. Germline loops: CDR1 KGHSH, CDR2 LQKENI. The CDR3 length is 16 residues.